These 32 T cell receptor beta chains came from one sample sequenced in a study of T-cell memory formation after mild COVID-19. A single record per CDR3 protein comes from TCRdb applying MiXCR to the 5' RACE reads. The sample holds almost 250,000 distinct CDR3 sequences, roughly 14% seen once. Source material: PBMCs or a T cell subset sorted from them (not recorded which). These receptors all come from an adult woman who had mild COVID-19 (a few samples of this study predate the infection). Cell type and time point are not known.

This clonotype was counted only a few times. The gene calls are TRBV5-8 and TRBJ2-3; the match to TRBD1 covers 7 bases. The CDR3 has 15 amino acids. Germline CDR1 SGHTS, CDR2 YDEGEE. Trimming at V came to 3 bases and at J to 7 bases, leaving 11 bases not matched to a gene. Here the CDR3 reads CASSYIGQAQNTQYF. Here the CDR3 DNA reads TGTGCCAGCAGCTACATAGGACAGGCACAGAATACGCAGTATTTT.

This clonotype was counted between two and nine times. This CDR3 is CASSQGSSGNYGYTF. In nucleotides, the CDR3 is TGTGCCAGCAGCCAGGGATCCTCGGGGAACTATGGCTACACCTTC. J is TRBJ1-2 and V is TRBV3-1, with unresolved D. V was pared by 3 bases and J by 2 bases, with 13 bases between. Germline CDR1 and CDR2: LGHDT and YNNKEL (reference sequence). The CDR3 is 15 residues long.

This clonotype was observed at least ten times. The chain recombines TRBV18 with TRBJ1-1, with D perhaps TRBD1 (6 bases). This CDR3 comprises 13 residues. Looked up from germline, CDR1 is KGHSH and CDR2 is LQKENI. Between the trimmed V and J ends, which lost 2 bases and 9 bases, there was a span of 13 bases. CDR3 sequence (DNA): TGTGCCAGCTCACCAGGGCAGGGGCCGCAAGCTTTCTTT. Amino acid sequence: CASSPGQGPQAFF.

This sequence joins TRBV11-2 and TRBJ2-7; no definite D call. Germline CDR1 and CDR2: SGHAT and FQNNGV. This CDR3 is built from 15 residues. With 0 bases removed from V and 6 bases from J, the gap between germline ends came to 15 bases. CDR3 residues: CASSLDGSKGGEQYF. As DNA, the CDR3 is TGTGCCAGCAGCTTAGATGGCAGCAAGGGTGGCGAGCAGTACTTC.

This clonotype was recorded at least ten times. The rearrangement links TRBV5-5 to TRBJ1-1, with D possibly TRBD1 on 5 matching bases. Germline lookup yields CDR1 SGHKS and CDR2 YYEKEE (reference sequence). The CDR3 extends over 15 amino acids. V lost 4 bases, J lost 0 bases, and 13 bases lay in between. CDR3 DNA sequence: TGTGCCAGCAGCCCCCCCGGGACGGTGAACACTGAAGCTTTCTTT. Translated: CASSPPGTVNTEAFF.

This clonotype was counted only a few times. The chain recombines TRBV7-8 with TRBJ1-6; 9 nucleotides agree with TRBD1. V was clipped by 5 bases and J by 10 bases; unmatched bases: 15. The length of the CDR3 is 17 residues. The germline CDR1 and CDR2 sequences are SGHVS and FQNEAQ. The CDR3 reads CASSTLPYGTGQSPLHF. The CDR3 DNA reads as TGTGCCAGCAGCACGCTTCCGTACGGGACAGGGCAATCACCCCTCCACTTT.

This chain connects TRBV18 to TRBJ2-3; possibly TRBD1 for D (5 bases). The germline V gene encodes CDR1 KGHSH and CDR2 LQKENI. The CDR3 sequence is 15 residues long. V was cut by 1 base and J by 2 bases, with 10 bases left in between. CDR3 sequence: CASSPRQRNTDTQYF. Here the CDR3 DNA reads TGTGCCAGCTCACCACGACAGAGAAACACAGATACGCAGTATTTT.

In its sample, this clonotype was seen a few times. The chain employs TRBV4-1 and TRBJ2-1; D may match TRBD1 or TRBD2 (6 bases each). V lost 6 bases and J 7 bases, leaving 10 bases between the germline ends. The CDR3 extends over 12 amino acids. The germline CDR1 and CDR2 sequences are MGHRA and YSYEKL. The CDR3 sequence: CASRQGRNEQFF. The CDR3 DNA sequence: TGCGCCAGCAGGCAGGGGAGGAATGAGCAGTTCTTC.

This clonotype was detected many times. The V call is TRBV24-1, the J call TRBJ2-1, with D unresolved. CDR1 KGHDR and CDR2 SFDVKD come from the germline V gene. The CDR3 length is 13 residues. The V end was cut by 8 bases, the J end by 15 bases, with 22 bases between. For the CDR3, the DNA is TGTGCCACCAACAACCTACCCACCCTCACTGCGTTCTTC. This encodes CATNNLPTLTAFF.

In this sample, this clonotype turned up many times. J is TRBJ2-1 and V is TRBV12-3 or TRBV12-4; D may be TRBD1 or TRBD2 (5 bases each). V lost 3 bases and J 5 bases, leaving 14 bases between the germline ends. This CDR3 is 15 amino acids long. CDR3 loop: CASSLELSGHNEQFF. Here the CDR3 DNA reads TGTGCCAGCAGTTTGGAATTATCGGGGCACAATGAGCAGTTCTTC.

This clonotype was seen only a few times. The chain recombines TRBV7-9 with TRBJ2-5; 11 bases agree with TRBD2. The CDR3 contains 16 residues. The trim removed 3 bases at V and 3 bases at J, leaving 6 bases unmatched. CDR1 and CDR2 from the germline V gene are SEHNR and FQNEAQ (reference sequence). The CDR3 reads CASSFGTSGGEETQYF. CDR3 nucleotide sequence: TGTGCCAGCAGCTTCGGAACTAGCGGGGGAGAAGAGACCCAGTACTTC.

The chain carries TRBV20-1 and TRBJ1-2, with D perhaps TRBD1 (5 bases). CDR3 length equals 14 residues. The germline V and J ends were trimmed by 5 bases and 5 bases, with 18 bases remaining between them. Germline CDR1 reads DFQATT; CDR2 reads SNEGSKA (reference sequence). The CDR3 sequence: CSAGDHLYPYGYTF. The CDR3 DNA reads as TGCAGTGCTGGGGACCACCTTTATCCGTATGGCTACACCTTC.

This clonotype came up a few times. The chain uses TRBV10-2 and TRBJ2-1, with TRBD2 matching 7 bases. The CDR3 covers 13 residues. V lost 6 bases, J lost 4 bases, and 3 bases stayed unmatched. Per germline, CDR1 WSHSY and CDR2 SAAADI. In nucleotides, the CDR3 is TGCGCCAGCAGGCTAGCGGAGTACAATGAGCAGTTCTTC. The encoded protein is CASRLAEYNEQFF.

A few counts support this clonotype. The rearrangement links TRBV19 to TRBJ2-3; D perhaps matches TRBD2 (6 bases). The V and J ends lost 5 bases and 4 bases respectively, with 10 bases between them. Germline V gene data show CDR1 as LNHDA and CDR2 as SQIVND (reference sequence). The CDR3 is made up of 13 amino acids. In DNA form, the CDR3 reads TGTGCCAGTAGTGGGGGGATATCAGATACGCAGTATTTT. Translating it yields CASSGGISDTQYF.

This clonotype has a count of ten or more. The rearrangement links TRBV5-6 to TRBJ2-3; D is uncertain. V lost 0 bases, J lost 1 base, and 15 bases lay in between. Germline-derived CDR1 and CDR2 are SGHDT and YYEEEE. CDR3 length equals 17 residues. Here the CDR3 reads CASSLAHRFTGTDTQYF. For the CDR3, the DNA is TGTGCCAGCAGCTTGGCCCACCGGTTCACCGGCACAGATACGCAGTATTTT.

V gene TRBV5-1 combines with J gene TRBJ2-2, with TRBD2 matching over 10 bases. The CDR3 extends over 17 amino acids. Germline V gives CDR1 SGHRS, CDR2 YFSETQ. The V and J ends lost 0 bases and 5 bases, in that order; junction bases with no gene match: 7. The CDR3 DNA follows: TGCGCCAGCAGCTTGGCTAGCGGGGGAGGCGGAACCGGGGAGCTGTTTTTT. Residues: CASSLASGGGGTGELFF.

The chain joins TRBV12-3 or TRBV12-4 to TRBJ2-7; the match to TRBD2 covers 12 bases. The V gene end was trimmed by 3 bases and the J gene end by 2 bases; junction bases not matched to a gene: 5. The CDR3 is made up of 16 amino acids. This CDR3 reads CASSFGTSGFTYEQYF. The CDR3 DNA sequence: TGTGCCAGCAGTTTCGGGACTAGCGGGTTCACCTACGAGCAGTACTTC.

The chain carries TRBV3-1 and TRBJ1-1; no definite D call. The CDR3 is made up of 13 amino acids. Deletions cut 4 bases from V and 7 bases from J, with 13 bases between. The V gene's germline CDR1 is LGHDT and CDR2 YNNKEL (reference sequence). Written as DNA, the CDR3 is TGTGCCAGCAGCCTCGGTCACCGGGGTGAAGCTTTCTTT. It encodes CASSLGHRGEAFF.

This clonotype was seen a few times. The CDR3 reads CASNGPSGEYTQYF. CDR3 nucleotide sequence: TGTGCCAGCAACGGCCCGAGCGGGGAGTATACGCAGTATTTT. The rearrangement uses TRBV12-3 or TRBV12-4 and TRBJ2-3; TRBD2 aligns across 7 bases. V trimming: 7 bases; J trimming: 7 bases; junction bases outside the gene matches: 11. The CDR3 covers 14 residues.

This clonotype was observed a handful of times. The chain has TRBV18 and TRBJ1-1, with D possibly matching TRBD1 (6 bases). The CDR3 extends over 16 amino acids. Germline V gives CDR1 KGHSH, CDR2 LQKENI. Trimming left V 3 bases short and J 1 base short, with 15 bases between. CDR3 in amino acids: CASSPLDRPSNTEAFF. In DNA, the CDR3 is TGTGCCAGCTCACCCCTGGACAGACCATCGAACACTGAAGCTTTCTTT.

This clonotype was counted many times. The V call is TRBV15, the J call TRBJ1-1, with 12 bases that match TRBD1. Germline V gives CDR1 LNHNV, CDR2 YYDKDF (reference sequence). This CDR3 region has 15 residues. Trimming cost V 1 base and J 4 bases; bases outside gene matches: 1. The CDR3 sequence: CATSRGDRGLTEAFF. CDR3 bases: TGTGCCACCAGCAGAGGGGACAGGGGGCTCACTGAAGCTTTCTTT.

Many counts were recorded for this clonotype. This sequence joins TRBV24-1 and TRBJ1-5; D perhaps matches TRBD1 (6 bases). V lost 3 bases, J lost 12 bases, and 20 bases lay in between. The CDR3 contains 15 residues. Germline assignment: CDR1 KGHDR and CDR2 SFDVKD. Written as DNA, the CDR3 is TGTGCCACCAGTGATCCTCGGTTAGGGGGGCTGCGCCAGCATTTT. Amino acids: CATSDPRLGGLRQHF.

There are a few counts of this clonotype. The chain has TRBV2 and TRBJ2-3; 16 positions agree with TRBD2. CDR3 length: 17 residues. The V and J ends lost 8 bases and 2 bases, in that order; junction bases with no gene match: 7. Germline values: CDR1 SNHLY, CDR2 FYNNEI. The CDR3 loop reads CASAGLAGGSYTDTQYF. As DNA, the CDR3 is TGTGCCAGCGCGGGACTAGCGGGAGGGTCTTACACAGATACGCAGTATTTT. The full variable domain, in which reference TRBV2 and TRBJ2-3 provide the parts outside the CDR3, is EPEVTQTPSHQVTQMGQEVILRCVPISNHLYFYWYRQILGQKVEFLVSFYNNEISEKSEIFDDQFSVERPDGSNFTLKIRSTKLEDSAMYFCASAGLAGGSYTDTQYFGPGTRLTVL.

In this sample, this clonotype turned up a few times. The chain uses TRBV12-3 or TRBV12-4 and TRBJ2-5, with TRBD2 as a possible D gene (7 bases). The CDR3 length is 13 residues. V was cut by 6 bases and J by 5 bases, with 13 bases left in between. The CDR3: CASRGGGKETQYF. Here the CDR3 DNA reads TGTGCCAGCAGGGGAGGGGGGAAGGAGACCCAGTACTTC.

There are a few counts of this clonotype. The chain uses TRBV20-1 and TRBJ2-3; 7 bases match TRBD2. The CDR3 length is 15 residues. J was trimmed by 10 bases and V by 0 bases; bases with no gene match: 13. CDR1 is DFQATT, CDR2 SNEGSKA, per germline (reference sequence). The CDR3: CSARDGGGALRSQYF. The CDR3 bases are TGCAGTGCTAGAGATGGGGGAGGGGCGCTTCGGTCGCAGTATTTT.

The V gene is TRBV7-6, the J gene TRBJ2-7; a possible D gene is TRBD1 (6 bases). From germline, CDR1 is SGHVS and CDR2 FNYEAQ. The CDR3 length is 15 residues. V lost 2 bases and J lost 6, with 17 bases in between. In DNA form, the CDR3 reads TGTGCCAGCAGCTTAATGGCGGTGGACAGCGTCGAGCAGTACTTC. It encodes CASSLMAVDSVEQYF.

The gene calls are TRBV30 and TRBJ1-2; TRBD1 might be the D (5 bases). Trimming shortened V by 2 bases and J by 3 bases, and 7 bases separated the two germline ends. Looked up from germline, CDR1 is GTSNPN and CDR2 is SVGIG (reference sequence). The CDR3 loop spans 12 amino acids. The CDR3 region has the DNA TGTGCCTGGAGTTGGGACTACTATGGCTACACCTTC. Its translation: CAWSWDYYGYTF. Together with reference TRBV30 and TRBJ1-2, the CDR3 gives the full variable domain: SQTIHQWPATLVQPVGSPLSLECTVEGTSNPNLYWYRQAAGRGLQLLFYSVGIGQISSEVPQNLSASRPQDRQFILSSKKLLLSDSGFYLCAWSWDYYGYTFGSGTRLTVV.

This clonotype was detected only a few times. This sequence joins TRBV7-2 and TRBJ2-5; 7 nucleotides align to TRBD2. The V gene's germline CDR1 is SGHTA and CDR2 FQGNSA. Trimming removed 5 bases from V and 4 bases from J; junction bases left unmatched: 7. This CDR3 comprises 14 residues. CDR3 nucleotides: TGTGCCAGCAGCCTCGTGAGGGAGGGAGAGACCCAGTACTTC. This translates into CASSLVREGETQYF.

This sequence joins TRBV6-5 and TRBJ2-6; D is ambiguous. Germline CDR1 MNHEY, CDR2 SVGAGI. CDR3 length equals 16 residues. Trimming cost V 2 bases and J 0 bases, with 8 bases left between them. The CDR3 region has the DNA TGTGCCAGCAGTTACGAACCCCCCTCTGGGGCCAACGTCCTGACTTTC. Its protein product is CASSYEPPSGANVLTF.

V is TRBV6-6 and J is TRBJ2-7, with TRBD2 matching over 9 bases. The V gene end was trimmed by 2 bases and the J gene end by 4 bases; junction bases not matched to a gene: 12. The CDR3 is 17 amino acids. The germline gives CDR1 MNHNY, CDR2 SVGAGI (reference sequence). CDR3 in DNA: TGTGCCAGCAGTTACCTCGCGGGGGGGAGGGCGAAATACGAGCAGTACTTC. Translating gives CASSYLAGGRAKYEQYF.

The chain recombines TRBV5-5 with TRBJ1-2, with 7 bases that match TRBD1. There are 14 residues in the CDR3. V shed 1 base and J 4 bases; nucleotides not matched to a gene: 4. Germline CDR1 reads SGHKS; CDR2 reads YYEKEE (reference sequence). CDR3 protein: CASSLHRDSYGYTF. The CDR3 DNA reads as TGTGCCAGCAGCTTGCACAGGGACAGCTATGGCTACACCTTC.

This chain connects TRBV5-1 to TRBJ1-1; D gene ambiguous. Trimming left V 3 bases short and J 5 bases short, with 11 bases between. CDR1 is SGHRS and CDR2 is YFSETQ in the germline V gene. CDR3 length equals 13 residues. Written as DNA, the CDR3 is TGCGCCAGCAGCTGGGGTGGTCGGACTGAAGCTTTCTTT. Encoded protein: CASSWGGRTEAFF.